This T cell receptor (beta chain) is drawn from a study of shared clonotypes between healthy human individuals. The donor cohort consisted entirely of Caucasian adults residing in Nashville, Tennessee. A word on this clone: Its matching antigen is unknown.

Notes on the study in general: Memory subsets generally showed lower estimated richness than naive subsets. Sorted-subset samples were not fully sequenced, rarefaction indicated.

The germline V gene encodes CDR1 WNHNN and CDR2 SYGVQD (reference sequence). Trimming took 0 bases from V and 0 from J, leaving 11 bases between them. CDR3 length: 17 amino acids. Repertoires were generated with immunoSEQ multiplex PCR, while TCRdb's copy carries only in-frame clones and drops some. The profile shows some 2,500,000 clones, 93% of them singletons. The receptor was derived from a man between 18 and 29 years old in good health. Some clones in this sample may be carry-over from other donors' samples. The material sequenced was naive CD4+ T cells from PBMCs. Subset specified: CD45RA+ positively selected. The V call is TRBV10-1, the J call TRBJ2-2; D is perhaps TRBD1 (5 bases). CDR3 amino acids: CASSESDTLANTGELFF. DNA of the CDR3: TGCGCCAGCAGTGAGTCGGACACCCTCGCGAACACCGGGGAGCTGTTTTTT.